One sample yielded the 18 T cell receptor beta chains listed below, sequenced in a study of cytomegalovirus exposure and HLA in healthy donors. The primer mix had 60 Vbeta and 13 Jbeta primers. Sequencing was performed with immunoSEQ multiplex PCR; in TCRdb, only in-frame clones are kept and a portion is missing. The sample holds about 76,000 clones, around 65% seen once. The sequenced sample consisted of PBMCs. The source of these receptors is a man aged 55 to 70 in good health and CMV-seropositive.

The V and J genes are TRBV9 and TRBJ2-1; 13 bases map to TRBD2. V was pared by 4 bases and J by 0 bases, with 10 bases of the junction left unmatched. From germline, CDR1 is SGDLS and CDR2 YYNGEE. The CDR3 consists of 19 residues. For the CDR3, the DNA is TGTGCCAGCAGCCCCGGACTAGCGGGGGTTAGCCACTCCTACAATGAGCAGTTCTTC. It is translated as CASSPGLAGVSHSYNEQFF.

The chain recombines TRBV7-8 with TRBJ1-3, with TRBD1 as a possible D gene (6 bases). The CDR3 is 16 residues long. Germline values: CDR1 SGHVS, CDR2 FQNEAQ. Trimming stripped 5 bases from V and 0 bases from J, with 14 bases between. In DNA, the CDR3 is TGTGCCAGCAGCGTCTCGGGACACCTCTCTGGAAACACCATATATTTT. This gives the protein CASSVSGHLSGNTIYF.

The chain carries TRBV6-5 and TRBJ1-5; the D is unclear. This CDR3 comprises 12 residues. Germline V gene sequence: CDR1 MNHEY, CDR2 SVGAGI. Trimming took 6 bases from V and 3 from J, leaving 6 bases between them. The chain's CDR3 is CASRIHNQPQHF. In DNA, the CDR3 is TGTGCCAGCAGAATACACAATCAGCCCCAGCATTTT.

V is TRBV2 and J is TRBJ2-7; a possible D gene is TRBD2 (5 bases). This CDR3 contains 13 residues. Germline V gene data show CDR1 as SNHLY and CDR2 as FYNNEI. Trimming pared 10 bases from V and 3 bases from J, leaving 16 bases between. CDR3 region: CATHSRGSYEQYF. CDR3 nucleotide sequence: TGTGCCACCCATTCACGGGGTAGCTACGAGCAGTACTTC.

The V gene is TRBV6-5, the J gene TRBJ2-1, with 9 nucleotides matching TRBD1. Germline values: CDR1 MNHEY, CDR2 SVGAGI. The CDR3 extends over 14 amino acids. J lost 5 bases, V lost 6 bases, and 5 bases had no gene match. CDR3 DNA sequence: TGTGCCAGCAGGGGGACAGGGCGACACAATGAGCAGTTCTTC. Its protein is CASRGTGRHNEQFF.

This chain joins TRBV7-2 and TRBJ2-7; 11 positions agree with TRBD2. Germline V gives CDR1 SGHTA, CDR2 FQGNSA. This CDR3 region has 18 residues. V shed 5 bases and J 0 bases; nucleotides not matched to a gene: 12. In nucleotides, the CDR3 is TGTGCCAGCAGCCTACCGGGACTAGCGGTTTTGAGCTCCTACGAGCAGTACTTC. This sequence encodes CASSLPGLAVLSSYEQYF. Full variable domain (remainder filled in from reference TRBV7-2 and TRBJ2-7): GAGVSQSPSNKVTEKGKDVELRCDPISGHTALYWYRQSLGQGLEFLIYFQGNSAPDKSGLPSDRFSAERTGGSVSTLTIQRTQQEDSAVYLCASSLPGLAVLSSYEQYFGPGTRLTVT.

This rearrangement joins TRBV27 to TRBJ1-5, with 10 bases that match TRBD1. This CDR3 has 15 amino acids. With 6 bases clipped from V and 11 bases from J, the junction kept 13 bases outside the gene matches. Germline assignment: CDR1 MNHEY and CDR2 SMNVEV (reference sequence). The CDR3 sequence is CASRRTGGEGMAQHF. DNA of the CDR3: TGTGCCAGCAGGAGGACAGGGGGTGAGGGCATGGCCCAGCATTTT.

The chain links TRBV13 to TRBJ2-5, with a tentative D call TRBD2 (6 bases). V was cut by 3 bases and J by 7 bases, with 12 bases left in between. The CDR3 totals 13 residues. The germline CDR1 and CDR2 sequences are PRHDT and FYEKMQ (reference sequence). The DNA for the CDR3 is TGTGCCAGCAGCTTTGGGGGGTCCGGGACCCAGTACTTC. Amino acids: CASSFGGSGTQYF. The full variable domain, rest sourced from reference TRBV13 and TRBJ2-5, is AAGVIQSPRHLIKEKRETATLKCYPIPRHDTVYWYQQGPGQDPQFLISFYEKMQSDKGSIPDRFSAQQFSDYHSELNMSSLELGDSALYFCASSFGGSGTQYFGPGTRLLVL.

V and J are TRBV6-1 and TRBJ1-4; D gene uncertain. Between the trimmed V and J ends, which lost 5 bases and 3 bases, there was a span of 13 bases. The CDR3 sequence is 15 residues long. The V gene's germline CDR1 is MNHNS and CDR2 SASEGT. The CDR3 here is CASSRYLTPNEKLFF. The CDR3, as DNA: TGTGCCAGCAGTCGCTACCTTACTCCTAATGAAAAACTGTTTTTT.

The chain employs TRBV10-3 and TRBJ2-5; the D gene is possibly TRBD2 (6 bases). The J call may be wrong; the DNA end is better matched by TRBJ2-7. The CDR3 is made up of 18 amino acids. Germline CDR1 is ENHRY and CDR2 is SYGVKD. Here the CDR3 DNA reads TGTGCCATCAGTGGGCGGGGTGGGGTAGGAGGATCGCCCTACGAGCAGTACTTC. This translates into CAISGRGGVGGSPYEQYF.

The chain is built from TRBV11-2 and TRBJ1-1; no definite D call. Germline V gene sequence: CDR1 SGHAT, CDR2 FQNNGV. The CDR3 is made up of 13 amino acids. The V end was cut by 10 bases, the J end by 6 bases, with 18 bases between. This chain's CDR3 is CAINGEGTAEAFF. CDR3 in DNA: TGTGCCATCAACGGGGAGGGAACGGCTGAAGCTTTCTTT.

A few counts support this clone. V and J are TRBV6-1 and TRBJ2-5, with 7 bases identical to TRBD1. Germline CDR1 reads MNHNS; CDR2 reads SASEGT. V shed 6 bases, J shed 0 bases, and the junction held 7 bases outside the gene matches. CDR3 length: 15 residues. The CDR3 DNA is TGTGCCAGCAGCCGGACAGGAAGGTACCAAGAGACCCAGTACTTC. Protein product: CASSRTGRYQETQYF.

By its share, this clone is medium-sized. The chain couples TRBV6-1 to TRBJ1-1, with TRBD1 matching 9 bases. V dropped 2 bases and J dropped 4; count of bases not matched to a gene: 2. The germline CDR1 and CDR2 sequences are MNHNS and SASEGT. This CDR3 has 14 residues. Written as DNA, the CDR3 is TGTGCCAGCAGTGAACCGACAGGGGGCACTGAAGCTTTCTTT. Its translation is CASSEPTGGTEAFF.

V usage is TRBV28 and J usage is TRBJ1-6; a weak D match, TRBD1 (6 bases). This CDR3 spans 14 amino acids. V was cut by 3 bases and J by 7 bases, with 10 bases left in between. Looked up from germline, CDR1 is MDHEN and CDR2 is SYDVKM. The CDR3 nucleotides are TGTGCCAGCAGTTTCCCGAGGGGGAATTCACCCCTCCACTTT. This translates into CASSFPRGNSPLHF.

This clone was seen only once. The chain links TRBV27 to TRBJ2-7; 9 bases are a match to TRBD1. This CDR3 contains 17 residues. V gave up 2 bases and J gave up 4 bases; unmatched junction bases: 12. Per germline, CDR1 MNHEY and CDR2 SMNVEV (reference sequence). Written as DNA, the CDR3 is TGTGCCAGCAGTTTAGGTCCCCCGGGACAGGGATCGTACGAGCAGTACTTC. It specifies CASSLGPPGQGSYEQYF.

The rearrangement uses TRBV25-1 and TRBJ1-2, with TRBD1 identical over 8 bases. Trimming cost V 6 bases and J 4 bases; bases outside gene matches: 7. Germline V gene lookup returns CDR1 MGHDK and CDR2 SYGVNS. CDR3 length equals 14 residues. The CDR3 nucleotides are TGTGCCAGCAGCTTCTCAGGGACAGGCTATGGCTACACCTTC. The encoded protein is CASSFSGTGYGYTF.

This clone turned up a few times. CDR3 nucleotides: TGTGCCAGCTCACGACAGGGGCCTCCGGAGACCCAGTACTTC. It specifies CASSRQGPPETQYF. The rearrangement joins TRBV18 to TRBJ2-5; 8 nucleotides align to TRBD1. The CDR3 runs 14 residues. Germline V gene data show CDR1 as KGHSH and CDR2 as LQKENI. Trimming took 4 bases from V and 5 from J; bases not matched to a gene: 6.

V is TRBV28 and J is TRBJ2-7, with 9 bases that match TRBD2. CDR1 and CDR2 from the germline V gene are MDHEN and SYDVKM. There are 14 residues in the CDR3. J was trimmed by 6 bases and V by 6 bases; bases with no gene match: 9. DNA of the CDR3: TGTGCCAGCAGGGGCTCTAGCGGGATAGGCGAGCAGTACTTC. Its protein is CASRGSSGIGEQYF.